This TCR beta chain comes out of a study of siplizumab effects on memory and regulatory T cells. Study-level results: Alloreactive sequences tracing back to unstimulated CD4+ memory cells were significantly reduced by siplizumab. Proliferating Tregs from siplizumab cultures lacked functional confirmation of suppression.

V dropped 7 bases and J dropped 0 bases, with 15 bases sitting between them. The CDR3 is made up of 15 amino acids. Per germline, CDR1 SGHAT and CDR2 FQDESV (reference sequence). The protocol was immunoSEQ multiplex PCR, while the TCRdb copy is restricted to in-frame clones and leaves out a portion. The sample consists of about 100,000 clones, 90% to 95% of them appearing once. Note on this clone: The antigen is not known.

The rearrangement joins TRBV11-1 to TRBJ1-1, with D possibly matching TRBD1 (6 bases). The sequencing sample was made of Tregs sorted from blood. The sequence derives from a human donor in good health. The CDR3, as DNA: TGTGCCAGCAACAAGGGGGGCCACTTGAACACTGAAGCTTTCTTT. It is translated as CASNKGGHLNTEAFF.